This T cell receptor beta chain was observed in a study of CXCR3-negative and CXCR3-positive naive CD8 T cells. With respect to this clonotype: What it binds is unknown.

The germline V gene encodes CDR1 MGHRA and CDR2 YSYEKL. The CDR3 has 17 residues. The authors gated naive CD8+ T cells as CD45RO-CCR7+CD27+CD95-. Carrying UMI labels, the TRB cDNA libraries were prepared through 5' RACE. TCRdb re-called the 5' RACE reads; one entry per CDR3 protein, DNA not given. Its clone listing holds about 80,000 distinct CDR3 sequences. General study findings and limits: Naive cells that were CXCR3-negative or CXCR3-positive used TRBV-TRBJ genes alike, while memory cells diverged. TRB CDR3 properties were used to infer TCR strength, and surface CD5 was comparable between naive subsets. Much lower diversity was found in memory CD8+ cells, while both naive subsets had comparably high diversity.

This rearrangement joins TRBV4-1 to TRBJ2-4; absent DNA, TCRdb's TRBD1 call cannot be checked. Input material: naive CXCR3- CD8+ T cells from blood. Subset meaning: CD45RO-CCR7+CD27+CD95- naive CD8+ T cells lacking CXCR3 (TNR3-). This sequence was found in a human donor in good health. Some clones in this sample may be carry-over from other donors' samples. Here the CDR3 reads CASSQDPGGLAKNIQYF.